The 19 T cell receptor beta chains given below trace back to one sample, sequenced in a study of control samples from healthy donors and cancer patients. Sequencing used immunoSEQ multiplex PCR; TCRdb keeps in-frame clones, though not all of them. Of about 130,000 clones listed, roughly 94% are singletons. The specimen sequenced was PBMCs. The receptor set was obtained from a man aged 55 to 70 with colorectal cancer.

This chain links TRBV7-8 with TRBJ2-3; perhaps TRBD1 as D (6 bases). Deletions cut 5 bases from V and 1 base from J, with 13 bases between. Germline V gene data show CDR1 as SGHVS and CDR2 as FQNEAQ. This CDR3 contains 15 residues. The CDR3 coding sequence is TGTGCCAGCAGCCCCGGCAGGGGCGGCACAGATACGCAGTATTTT. Protein: CASSPGRGGTDTQYF. Using reference TRBV7-8 and TRBJ2-3 for the parts outside the CDR3, the full variable domain is GAGVSQSPRYKVAKRGQDVALRCDPISGHVSLFWYQQALGQGPEFLTYFQNEAQLDKSGLPSDRFFAERPEGSVSTLKIQRTQQEDSAVYLCASSPGRGGTDTQYFGPGTRLTVL.

V gene TRBV29-1 combines with J gene TRBJ2-7, with 9 nucleotides matching TRBD2. This CDR3 is built from 13 residues. V shed 4 bases, J shed 5 bases, and the junction held 6 bases outside the gene matches. The germline V gene encodes CDR1 SQVTM and CDR2 ANQGSEA. In DNA form, the CDR3 reads TGCAGCGTTGGCGCGGGGGGGAGGCACGAGCAGTACTTC. It codes for CSVGAGGRHEQYF.

The genes are TRBV11-2 and TRBJ2-7; D unresolved. The CDR3 spans 11 residues. Trimming removed 5 bases at V and 2 bases at J, with 4 bases between. CDR1 SGHAT and CDR2 FQNNGV come from the germline V gene. The CDR3 DNA follows: TGTGCCAGCAGCGTGACCTACGAGCAGTACTTC. Translation: CASSVTYEQYF.

The chain has TRBV2 and TRBJ2-7, with a weak D call TRBD1 (5 bases). Trimming stripped 8 bases from V and 0 bases from J, with 8 bases between. Germline CDR1 reads SNHLY; CDR2 reads FYNNEI. The CDR3 contains 12 residues. The CDR3 reads CASSDSSYEQYF. In DNA form, the CDR3 reads TGTGCCAGCTCTGACAGCTCCTACGAGCAGTACTTC.

V is TRBV18 and J is TRBJ1-1; possible D gene TRBD1, 5 bases. CDR1 is KGHSH, CDR2 LQKENI, per germline. CDR3 length: 15 amino acids. V gave up 1 base and J gave up 1 base, with 10 bases separating them. This chain's CDR3 is CASSPRSGENTEAFF. DNA of the CDR3: TGTGCCAGCTCACCACGATCGGGGGAGAACACTGAAGCTTTCTTT.

This chain links TRBV10-1 with TRBJ1-2, with a weak D call TRBD1 (5 bases). The CDR3 runs to 15 residues. The germline V gene encodes CDR1 WNHNN and CDR2 SYGVQD (reference sequence). V lost 7 bases and J 8 bases, leaving 23 bases between the germline ends. CDR3 DNA sequence: TGCGCCAGCATTACGTTCGGGGCCCCGGTCGACGGCTACACCTTC. Translated: CASITFGAPVDGYTF.

V and J are TRBV3-1 (or the pseudogene TRBV3-2) and TRBJ2-7; TRBD1 matches at 9 bases. With 0 bases clipped from V and 4 bases from J, the junction kept 4 bases outside the gene matches. The CDR3 length is 15 residues. Germline CDR1 is LGHDT and CDR2 is YNNKEL (reference sequence). CDR3 bases: TGTGCCAGCAGCCAAGATCCGGACAGGGGATACGAGCAGTACTTC. As protein: CASSQDPDRGYEQYF.

V usage is TRBV19 and J usage is TRBJ1-2, with 10 nucleotides matching TRBD1. J gave up 11 bases and V 5 bases, and 5 bases lay outside the gene matches. CDR1 and CDR2 (germline): LNHDA, SQIVND (reference sequence). CDR3 length: 12 amino acids. As DNA, the CDR3 is TGTGCCAGTAGTCCCAGACAGGGGGCTTACACCTTC. Translated, it gives CASSPRQGAYTF.

V gene TRBV6-5 combines with J gene TRBJ1-1; tentatively, D is TRBD1 (5 bases). Germline V CDR1 and CDR2: MNHEY, SVGAGI. The V and J ends lost 2 bases and 1 base respectively, with 11 bases between them. The CDR3 consists of 15 residues. The CDR3, as DNA: TGTGCCAGCAGTTACGGGACCACCTCGAACACTGAAGCTTTCTTT. Its protein is CASSYGTTSNTEAFF.

This rearrangement joins TRBV19 to TRBJ2-7, with D tentatively TRBD2 (5 bases). V dropped 6 bases and J dropped 7 bases, with 16 bases sitting between them. Germline CDR1 reads LNHDA; CDR2 reads SQIVND (reference sequence). This CDR3 has 13 amino acids. DNA for the CDR3: TGTGCCAGTAGCCGGGCCGGGAATGGGGAGCAGTACTTC. Its protein is CASSRAGNGEQYF.

V usage is TRBV3-1 (or the pseudogene TRBV3-2) and J usage is TRBJ1-4; D may be TRBD1 (5 bases). The germline V gene has CDR1 LGHDT and CDR2 YNNKEL (reference sequence). V was shortened by 2 bases and J by 0 bases, with 13 bases between the two germline ends. The CDR3 covers 17 residues. The CDR3 sequence is CASSQRVDSSTNEKLFF. The CDR3 nucleotides are TGTGCCAGCAGCCAAAGAGTAGACAGCTCAACTAATGAAAAACTGTTTTTT.

The chain combines TRBV28 with TRBJ2-2; 9 bases are a match to TRBD1. CDR1 is MDHEN, CDR2 SYDVKM, per germline. This CDR3 has 16 amino acids. V was clipped by 6 bases and J by 9 bases; unmatched bases: 14. In DNA, the CDR3 is TGTGCCAGCAGCCCTCCGGGACAGGGATCCATCAGGGAGCTGTTTTTT. Encoded protein: CASSPPGQGSIRELFF.

This clone was seen more than once but under ten times. This chain uses TRBV29-1 with TRBJ2-1; D is possibly TRBD2 (7 bases). Looked up from germline, CDR1 is SQVTM and CDR2 is ANQGSEA. CDR3 length: 13 residues. Trimming took 6 bases from V and 6 from J, leaving 15 bases between them. Written as DNA, the CDR3 is TGCAGCGTGGTGGAGGGGGGGCCCAATGAGCAGTTCTTC. Translating gives CSVVEGGPNEQFF.

This chain links TRBV6-2 or TRBV6-3 with TRBJ1-6; TRBD1 matches at 7 bases. This CDR3 comprises 13 residues. Unmatched junction bases numbered 2, after V lost 5 bases and J lost 7 bases. Germline V gene lookup returns CDR1 MNHEY and CDR2 SVGEGT. In DNA, the CDR3 is TGTGCCAGCAGTGTACAGGGGAATTCACCCCTCCACTTT. Protein: CASSVQGNSPLHF.

The chain links TRBV9 to TRBJ1-6; no clear D gene. The CDR3 has 15 residues. CDR1 and CDR2 from the germline V gene are SGDLS and YYNGEE. The V gene lost 0 bases and the J gene lost 8 bases, with 12 bases spanning the gap. CDR3 nucleotides: TGTGCCAGCAGCGTAGGTTCGGGGAGGGATTCACCCCTCCACTTT. Protein sequence: CASSVGSGRDSPLHF.

The chain couples TRBV6-4 to TRBJ1-1; D perhaps matches TRBD1 (6 bases). V gave up 5 bases and J gave up 1 base, with 11 bases separating them. The length of the CDR3 is 14 residues. Germline assignment: CDR1 MRHNA and CDR2 SNTAGT. CDR3 amino acids: CASSPGHQNTEAFF. The CDR3 DNA is TGTGCCAGCAGTCCGGGACACCAGAACACTGAAGCTTTCTTT.

This chain links TRBV5-1 with TRBJ1-5, with 7 bases that match TRBD1. This CDR3 is 15 amino acids long. The germline CDR1 and CDR2 sequences are SGHRS and YFSETQ. The ends lost 4 bases at V and 0 bases at J; junction bases unmatched: 4. CDR3 DNA: TGCGCCAGCAGCCCTACAGGGGATAGCAATCAGCCCCAGCATTTT. Its translation is CASSPTGDSNQPQHF.

The chain combines TRBV10-1 with TRBJ2-1, with 13 nucleotides matching TRBD2. The CDR3 length is 16 residues. Germline CDR1 WNHNN, CDR2 SYGVQD (reference sequence). V trimming: 8 bases; J trimming: 8 bases; junction bases outside the gene matches: 12. CDR3 DNA: TGCGCCAGCTCCCCGACTAGCGGGGGGCTACTCGATGAGCAGTTCTTC. It specifies CASSPTSGGLLDEQFF.

This sequence joins TRBV6-2 or TRBV6-3 and TRBJ2-2; TRBD1 matches 9 bases. Germline assignment: CDR1 MNHEY and CDR2 SVGEGT. This CDR3 spans 15 amino acids. The V gene end was trimmed by 5 bases and the J gene end by 2 bases; junction bases not matched to a gene: 3. CDR3 residues: CASSPTGGNTGELFF. In DNA, the CDR3 is TGTGCCAGCAGTCCGACAGGGGGAAACACCGGGGAGCTGTTTTTT.